The clone carrying this T cell receptor beta chain has more than one count but fewer than ten. Antigen specificity is unknown. The iRepertoire nested amplicon-rescue multiplex PCR amplified TCR alpha and beta CDR3s from RNA. Tissue mRNA or PBMC total RNA, roughly 90-400 ng, went into one-step reverse transcription and amplification. MiXCR, applied by TCRdb to the multiplex PCR reads, yields one record per CDR3 protein. The table records around 150,000 distinct CDR3 sequences, about two fifths of them present only once. The entry originates in a study of glioma-infiltrating T cells. Findings of the study overall: Tissue-blood divergence was below expectation in non-neoplastic patients, above in gliomas. CDR3 overlap between tissue and blood was very small.

The CDR3 loop spans 13 amino acids. V was clipped by 4 bases and J by 2 bases, with 8 bases between them. CDR1 SGHTA and CDR2 FQGNSA come from the germline V gene. The chain employs TRBV7-2 and TRBJ2-5; no firm D call. The source is a human donor with low-grade glioma or glioblastoma, undergoing nonglioma brain surgery, or in good health (not recorded which). The source material was glioma tissue, nonneoplastic brain tissue, or PBMCs (not recorded which). The CDR3 region has the DNA TGTGCCAGCAGCTCTAGTTTTCAAGAGACCCAGTACTTC. Translation gives CASSSSFQETQYF.